Sequencing of this T cell receptor (beta chain) was carried out in a study of blood T cells in healthy people across ages. Broader study findings: Per million T cells, TCR beta diversity dropped about linearly as age rose.

Every donor provided approximately 10 milliliters of peripheral blood. Per sample, a minimum of 6.5 million PBMCs were isolated. A note on this clonotype: What it binds is not known.

This CDR3 has 14 amino acids. V was cut by 8 bases and J by 1 base, with 14 bases left in between. Germline-derived CDR1 and CDR2 are MNHEY and SVGAGI. Using a J-beta primer mix together with a sample-barcoded 5' primer, a second PCR was run for roughly 6 to 11 cycles. The authors tagged each cDNA molecule using a template-switch adaptor with 12 random nucleotides. TCRdb re-called the 5' RACE reads with MiXCR, one entry per CDR3 protein. In the table there are about 580,000 distinct CDR3 sequences, around half of which are singletons. This chain links TRBV6-5 with TRBJ2-5; D is unresolved. The sequence was obtained from an elderly man in good health. Sequences were obtained from blood. The CDR3 region is CASGDDLAQETQYF. The CDR3 bases are TGTGCCAGCGGTGACGATTTAGCCCAAGAGACCCAGTACTTC.